This paragraph covers one TCR beta chain sequence. Its antigen target is currently unknown. The sample holds no much larger clone one base away, and base qualities are not on file. This record comes from a study of blood T cell repertoires in COVID-19 (dated by TCRdb to about 2020). A note on the overall study: The collaborator samples originated in the United States, Italy and Spain and spanned the acute and convalescent phases of COVID-19. Samples were obtained from the ongoing ImmuneRACE study (first 160 participants) and from approximately 1,200 subjects provided by 6 global collaborators. The repertoires were made available in a free public database intended to serve as a resource for research on the immune response to SARS-CoV-2. Subjects who had been exposed to COVID-19, were actively infected with it, or had recovered from it provided the deeply sampled blood TCRbeta repertoires that made up the dataset. Sample metadata almost always included a de-identified subject ID, COVID-19 status, age in years and sex. Where available, HLA class I and class II types were taken from metadata supplied by the sample provider and were not determined by assay-based typing. The prospective study material was composed of cDNA or gDNA derived from T cells, B-cell-depleted T cells, or PBMCs. The study at large found these results: The amount of clinical and demographic metadata varied by source and participant and was provided uncurated.

Per the germline V gene, KGHSH is the CDR1 and LQKENI is the CDR2. The CDR3 spans 16 residues, from the cysteine through the phenylalanine. CDR3 DNA is the only sequence kept; it has 48 bases, read in frame from the first base. Relative to germline, V is missing 6 bases and J is missing 4 bases, with 9 bases of the junction outside any gene match. The immunoSEQ Assay, a bias-controlled multiplex PCR, was used to amplify TCRbeta CDR3 regions from genomic DNA. Regarding the original processing steps: The number of nucleated cells in each sample was estimated from the amplification of reference gene primers within the assay. To quantify the absolute abundance of each unique TCRbeta CDR3 rearrangement, sequence reads were collapsed and filtered. Productive Simpson clonality was computed per sample as the square root of Simpson's diversity index over productive rearrangements. As stored in TCRdb, this immuneACCESS dataset retains in-frame rearrangements with V and J assigned. A fraction of the clones does not appear; measured against another copy, unresolved V genes explain less than half of the discrepancy, and the remainder lacks a known reason. V, J and clone size are those of that table, while D and trimming were read from the DNA. This sample has some 96,000 clones in its table, and 87% of those were observed once. The ten largest clones represent over 7% of the sample.

Collaborating institutions collected whole blood in K2EDTA tubes following their own protocols. Collaborator samples were shipped for TCRbeta analysis as frozen whole blood, isolated PBMCs, or DNA extracted from either sample type. The chain is encoded by TRBV18 joined to TRBJ2-2, and 9 junctional nucleotides match TRBD1. This TCR was sampled from a man aged 30 to 39 in a cohort sampled during active COVID-19. Sequencing was carried out using peripheral blood. The bases read TGTGCCAGCTCCCCCGCTTACAGGGGGCCCACCGGGGAGCTGTTTTTT. Protein translation: CASSPAYRGPTGELFF.